This record looks at one T cell receptor beta chain sequence and its context. CDR3 length: 15 amino acids. Germline lookup yields CDR1 SGHTA and CDR2 FQGNSA. Trimming at V came to 5 bases and at J to 5 bases, leaving 11 bases not matched to a gene. Source study methods: Counts of nucleated cells, estimated from reference gene primer amplification, were obtained. Produced via immunoSEQ multiplex PCR; TCRdb's table is partial and in-frame only. The DNA was the basis for D and trimming; V, J and clone size are from that table. The sample lists approximately 70,000 clones, about 91% occurring once. This entry comes from a study of blood T cell repertoires in COVID-19. Across the whole study: Some COVID-19 samples were acute and others convalescent; all came from the United States, Italy and Spain. T cells, B-cell-depleted T cells, or PBMCs supplied cDNA or gDNA.

The clonotype comes from a human donor with active COVID-19. The donor label of this sample is uncertain. The chain uses TRBV7-2 and TRBJ2-5, with 7 positions matching TRBD1. Sample: peripheral blood. For the CDR3, the DNA is TGTGCCAGCAGCCGCCAAGACAGGGAGTGGGAGACCCAGTACTTC. It codes for CASSRQDREWETQYF.